This record concerns one T cell receptor beta chain sequence. The sample is drawn from a study of blood T cell repertoires in COVID-19. Study information: The United States, Italy and Spain supplied acute and convalescent COVID-19 samples.

In the original analysis: Quantification of nucleated cells was approximated via reference gene primer amplification. TCRdb's copy holds only in-frame clones and misses some; the assay was immunoSEQ multiplex PCR. The DNA gave D and trimming, while V, J and clone size come from that table. The profile shows over 200,000 clones, roughly 88% of them singletons. The V gene's germline CDR1 is SGHRS and CDR2 YFSETQ. V was cut by 3 bases and J by 8 bases, with 15 bases left in between. This CDR3 contains 15 residues. A COVID-19 case had been met by exposed participants during the 2 weeks before study entry.

The TCR comes from a woman aged 30 to 39 who had been exposed to COVID-19. This rearrangement joins TRBV5-1 to TRBJ1-6, with no clear D. Specimen: PBMCs or T cells enriched from blood (not recorded which). The CDR3, as DNA: TGCGCCAGCAGCTCCCTGCCCGGGGTGGATTCACCCCTCCACTTT. The encoded protein is CASSSLPGVDSPLHF. The full variable domain, with the rest looked up from reference TRBV5-1 and TRBJ1-6, is KAGVTQTPRYLIKTRGQQVTLSCSPISGHRSVSWYQQTPGQGLQFLFEYFSETQRNKGNFPGRFSGRQFSNSRSEMNVSTLELGDSALYLCASSSLPGVDSPLHFGNGTRLTVT.